This T cell receptor (beta chain) came from a study of PD-1 blockade in classical Hodgkin lymphoma. Study-wide context: Treatment was intravenous nivolumab, 3 mg/kg every 2 weeks, until progression. General study findings and limits: Possibly reflecting disease activity or prior therapy, repertoire differences have causes that remain undefined. Newly diagnosed patients had diversity similar to the baseline diversity of complete responders.

V lost 4 bases, J lost 0 bases, and 13 bases lay in between. The CDR3 contains 16 residues. Germline V lookup: CDR1 KGHSH, CDR2 LQKENI. Every patient was affected by relapse after autologous stem cell transplantation, while exposure to brentuximab vedotin was not uniform. Thawed PBMCs were the source of CD4+ T cells, purified by magnetic negative selection. Using immunoSEQ multiplex PCR, the repertoire was profiled, and TCRdb retains in-frame clones only, with some absent. The data show 8,000 to 9,000 clones, with roughly 80% seen just once and 9% to 14% held by the top ten. Points on this clone: The antigen remains undetermined.

Sequenced material: CD4+ T cells from blood, taken at baseline. The TCR originated in a human donor with classical Hodgkin lymphoma. V and J are TRBV18 and TRBJ1-3; unclear D gene. The CDR3 reads CASSLLEENSGNTIYF. Written as DNA, the CDR3 is TGTGCCAGCTCACTGCTTGAAGAAAACTCTGGAAACACCATATATTTT.